Reported below is one T cell receptor beta chain. Its specificity is unknown. Other DNA variants within this sample encode the same CDR3. The data were taken from a study of shared clonotypes between healthy human individuals. About the research overall: The people who gave samples were a couple of women and three men aged 18 to 49. The plates for each donor numbered three CD4 naive, three CD4 memory, two CD8 naive and one CD8 memory.

Study-wide findings and caveats: A handful of donors held around 5% of naive CD4 clonotypes in common.

Researchers divided each subset's genomic DNA evenly across several immunoSEQ plates. The method was immunoSEQ multiplex PCR; TCRdb's version includes in-frame clones alone and lacks a portion of them. The sample includes 2 million to 2.5 million clones, approximately 93% of them seen just once. CDR1 is SGHVS and CDR2 is FQNEAQ in the germline V gene. CDR3 length: 14 residues. Trimming left V 3 bases short and J 2 bases short, with 10 bases between. Specimen: naive CD4+ T cells from PBMCs. Subset here: CD45RA+ positively selected. This TCR was sampled from a man between 18 and 35 years old in good health. Some clones in this sample may be carry-over from other donors' samples. The chain carries TRBV7-8 and TRBJ1-1, with a tentative D call TRBD1 (6 bases). CDR3 protein: CASSFQGLNTEAFF. CDR3 nucleotides: TGTGCCAGCAGCTTCCAGGGGCTTAACACTGAAGCTTTCTTT.